This T cell receptor beta chain was recorded in a study of regulatory T cells in long-lasting Graves disease. Construction of TCR beta libraries relied on iRepertoire HTBI primers and on Arm-PCR targeting CDR3 regions. Using its own MiXCR run on the multiplex PCR reads, TCRdb lists one record per CDR3 protein. The repertoire holds about 460,000 distinct CDR3 sequences, with 22% as singletons. In this sample, this clonotype turned up a few times. Noted time point: persistent/refractory GD, antithyroid drugs over 5 years with positive TRAb. Construction of the TCR library relied on RNA isolated from PBMCs. Guidelines of the American Thyroid Association were used to diagnose Graves' disease. The V end was cut by 2 bases, the J end by 0 bases, with 3 bases between. The CDR3 has 12 residues. The V gene's germline CDR1 is GTSNPN and CDR2 SVGIG (reference sequence).

The sequence was obtained from a female donor with Graves disease. The gene calls are TRBV30 and TRBJ2-3; D not certain. Sequenced here: peripheral blood mononuclear cells (PBMCs), sampled when the disease was refractory, from a patient treated with antithyroid drugs. The CDR3 DNA follows: TGTGCCTGGAGTCTCAGCACAGATACGCAGTATTTT. It translates to CAWSLSTDTQYF.